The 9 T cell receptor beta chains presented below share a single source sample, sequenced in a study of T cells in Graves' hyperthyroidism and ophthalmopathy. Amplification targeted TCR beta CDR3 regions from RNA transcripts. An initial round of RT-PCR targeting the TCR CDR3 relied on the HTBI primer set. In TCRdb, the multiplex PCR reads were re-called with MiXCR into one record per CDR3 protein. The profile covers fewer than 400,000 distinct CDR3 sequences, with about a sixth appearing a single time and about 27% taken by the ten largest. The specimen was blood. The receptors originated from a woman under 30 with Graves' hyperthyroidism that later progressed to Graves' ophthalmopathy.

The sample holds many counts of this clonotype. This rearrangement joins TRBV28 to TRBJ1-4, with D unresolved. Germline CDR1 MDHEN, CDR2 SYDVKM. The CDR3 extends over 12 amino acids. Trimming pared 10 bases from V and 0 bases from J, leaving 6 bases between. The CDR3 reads CAIGATNEKLFF. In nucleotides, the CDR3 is TGTGCCATCGGGGCAACTAATGAAAAACTGTTTTTT. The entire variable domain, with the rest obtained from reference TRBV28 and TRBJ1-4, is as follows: DVKVTQSSRYLVKRTGEKVFLECVQDMDHENMFWYRQDPGLGLRLIYFSYDVKMKEKGDIPEGYSVSREKKERFSLILESASTNQTSMYLCAIGATNEKLFFGSGTQLSVL.

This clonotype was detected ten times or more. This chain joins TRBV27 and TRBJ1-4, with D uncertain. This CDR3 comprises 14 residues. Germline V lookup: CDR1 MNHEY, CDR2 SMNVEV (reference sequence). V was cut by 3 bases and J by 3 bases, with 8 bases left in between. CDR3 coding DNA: TGTGCCAGCAGTTTCCAAGGCTCTAATGAAAAACTGTTTTTT. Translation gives CASSFQGSNEKLFF.

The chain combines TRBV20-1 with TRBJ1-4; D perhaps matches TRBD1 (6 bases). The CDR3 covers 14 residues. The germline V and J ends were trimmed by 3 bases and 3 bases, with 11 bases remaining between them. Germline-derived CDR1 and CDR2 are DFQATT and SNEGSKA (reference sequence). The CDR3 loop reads CSASLGAANEKLFF. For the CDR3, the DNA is TGCAGTGCTAGTTTGGGGGCGGCTAATGAAAAACTGTTTTTT.

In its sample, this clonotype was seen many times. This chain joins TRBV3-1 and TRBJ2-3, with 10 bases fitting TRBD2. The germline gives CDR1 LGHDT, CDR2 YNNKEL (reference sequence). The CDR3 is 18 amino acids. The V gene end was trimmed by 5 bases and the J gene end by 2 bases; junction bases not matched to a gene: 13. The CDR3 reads CASSLTSGTQGHTDTQYF. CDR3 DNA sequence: TGTGCCAGCAGCTTAACTAGCGGGACTCAGGGACACACAGATACGCAGTATTTT.

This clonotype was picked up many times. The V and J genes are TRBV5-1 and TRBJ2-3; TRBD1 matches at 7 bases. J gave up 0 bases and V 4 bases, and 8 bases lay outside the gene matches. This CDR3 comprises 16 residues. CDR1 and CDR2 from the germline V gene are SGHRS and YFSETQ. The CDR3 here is CASSRGQTDSTDTQYF. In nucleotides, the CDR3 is TGCGCCAGCAGCCGGGGACAGACCGATAGCACAGATACGCAGTATTTT.

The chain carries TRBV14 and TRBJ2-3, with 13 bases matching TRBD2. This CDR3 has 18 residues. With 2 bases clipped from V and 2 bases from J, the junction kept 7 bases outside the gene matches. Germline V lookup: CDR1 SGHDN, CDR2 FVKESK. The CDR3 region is CASSQRTSGRWATDTQYF. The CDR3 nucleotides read TGTGCCAGCAGCCAAAGGACTAGCGGGAGATGGGCCACAGATACGCAGTATTTT.

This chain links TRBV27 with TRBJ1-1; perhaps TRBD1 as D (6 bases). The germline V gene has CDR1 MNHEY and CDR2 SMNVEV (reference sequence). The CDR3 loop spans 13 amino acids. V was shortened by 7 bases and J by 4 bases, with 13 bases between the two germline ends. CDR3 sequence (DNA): TGTGCCAGCACCCTGATAGGGGGCACTGAAGCTTTCTTT. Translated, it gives CASTLIGGTEAFF.

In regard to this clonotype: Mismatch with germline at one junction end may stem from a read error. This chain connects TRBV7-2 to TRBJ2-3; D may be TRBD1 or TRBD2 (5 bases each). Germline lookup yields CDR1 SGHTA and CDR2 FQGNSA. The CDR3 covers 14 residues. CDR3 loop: CASSGTIKADTQYF. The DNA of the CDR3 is TGCGCCAGCTCTGGGACGATTAAAGCGGATACGCAGTATTTT.

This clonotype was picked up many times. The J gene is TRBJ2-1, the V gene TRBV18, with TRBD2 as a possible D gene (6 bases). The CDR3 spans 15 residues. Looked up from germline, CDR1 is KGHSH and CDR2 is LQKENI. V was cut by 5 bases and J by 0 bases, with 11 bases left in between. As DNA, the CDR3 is TGTGCCAGCTCAGTAGCGGATAGCTCCTACAATGAGCAGTTCTTC. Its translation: CASSVADSSYNEQFF.